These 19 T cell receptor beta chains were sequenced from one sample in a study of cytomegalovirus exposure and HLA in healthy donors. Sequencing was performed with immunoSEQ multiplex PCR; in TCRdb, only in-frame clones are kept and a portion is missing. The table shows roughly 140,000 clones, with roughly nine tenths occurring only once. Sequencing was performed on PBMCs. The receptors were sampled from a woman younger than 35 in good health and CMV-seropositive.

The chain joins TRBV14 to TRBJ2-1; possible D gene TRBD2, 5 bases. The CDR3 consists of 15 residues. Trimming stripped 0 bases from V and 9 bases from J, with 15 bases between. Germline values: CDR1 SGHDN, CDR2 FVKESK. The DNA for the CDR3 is TGTGCCAGCAGCCAAGATTTGGTGGGAGTCGGTGAGCAGTTCTTC. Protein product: CASSQDLVGVGEQFF.

CDR3 residues: CASSPSGGPGNTIYF. CDR3 coding DNA: TGTGCCAGCAGCCCATCGGGGGGTCCTGGAAACACCATATATTTT. The gene calls are TRBV11-3 and TRBJ1-3, with D possibly matching TRBD1 (5 bases). The length of the CDR3 is 15 residues. V shed 5 bases and J shed 2 bases, with 13 bases lying between them. Germline assignment: CDR1 SGHNT and CDR2 YENEEA.

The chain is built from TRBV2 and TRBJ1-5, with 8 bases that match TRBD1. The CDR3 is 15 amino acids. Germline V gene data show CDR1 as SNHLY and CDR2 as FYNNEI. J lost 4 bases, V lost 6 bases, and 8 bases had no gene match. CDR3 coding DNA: TGTGCCAGCAGAAACGACAGGGGTCGAAATCAGCCCCAGCATTTT. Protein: CASRNDRGRNQPQHF.

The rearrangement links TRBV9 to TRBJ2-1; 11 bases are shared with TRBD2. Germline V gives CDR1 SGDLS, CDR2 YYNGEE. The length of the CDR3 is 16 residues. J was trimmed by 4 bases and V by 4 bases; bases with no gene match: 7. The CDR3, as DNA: TGTGCCAGCAGCCCAACCGGGACTAGCGGATACAATGAGCAGTTCTTC. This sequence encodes CASSPTGTSGYNEQFF.

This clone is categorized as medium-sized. The CDR3 sequence: CASSQEGLAGGLYEQYF. In DNA form, the CDR3 reads TGTGCCAGCAGCCAAGAGGGACTAGCGGGAGGTCTTTACGAGCAGTACTTC. V is TRBV4-2 and J is TRBJ2-7; the match to TRBD2 covers 15 bases. The CDR3 consists of 17 residues. After removal of 0 bases from V and 4 bases from J, the junction contained 4 bases not matched to a gene. Germline CDR1 is LGHNA and CDR2 is YNFKEQ.

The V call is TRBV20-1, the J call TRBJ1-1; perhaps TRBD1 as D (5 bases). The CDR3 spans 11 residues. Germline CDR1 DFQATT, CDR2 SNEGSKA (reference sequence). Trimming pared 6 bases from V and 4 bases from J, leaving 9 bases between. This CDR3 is CSARDRTEAFF. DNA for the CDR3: TGCAGTGCGCGGGACCGCACTGAAGCTTTCTTT.

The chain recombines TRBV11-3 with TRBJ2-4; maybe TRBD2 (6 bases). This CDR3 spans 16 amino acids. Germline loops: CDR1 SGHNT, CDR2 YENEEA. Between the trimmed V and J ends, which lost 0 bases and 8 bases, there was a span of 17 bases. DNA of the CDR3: TGTGCCAGCAGCTTAGACCGGGGTAGGATAGCGGACATTCAGTACTTC. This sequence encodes CASSLDRGRIADIQYF.

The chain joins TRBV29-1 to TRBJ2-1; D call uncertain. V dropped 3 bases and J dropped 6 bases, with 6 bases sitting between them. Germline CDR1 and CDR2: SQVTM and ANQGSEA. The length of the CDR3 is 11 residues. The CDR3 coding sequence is TGCAGCGTTGACCTTATCAATGAGCAGTTCTTC. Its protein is CSVDLINEQFF.

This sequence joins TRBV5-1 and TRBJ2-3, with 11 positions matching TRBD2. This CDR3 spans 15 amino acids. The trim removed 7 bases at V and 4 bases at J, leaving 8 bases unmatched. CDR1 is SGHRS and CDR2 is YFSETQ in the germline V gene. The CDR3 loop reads CASFSGRAKADTQYF. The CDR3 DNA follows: TGCGCCAGCTTTAGCGGGAGGGCCAAGGCAGATACGCAGTATTTT.

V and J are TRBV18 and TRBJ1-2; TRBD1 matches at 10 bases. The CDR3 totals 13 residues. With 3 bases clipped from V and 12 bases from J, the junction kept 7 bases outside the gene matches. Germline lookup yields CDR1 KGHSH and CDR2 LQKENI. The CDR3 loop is CASSPRQGAHDTF. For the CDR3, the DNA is TGTGCCAGCTCACCCCGACAGGGGGCTCATGACACCTTC.

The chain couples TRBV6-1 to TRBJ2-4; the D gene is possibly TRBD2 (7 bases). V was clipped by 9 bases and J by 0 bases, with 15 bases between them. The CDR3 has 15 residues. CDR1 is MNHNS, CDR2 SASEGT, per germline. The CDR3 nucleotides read TGTGCCAGTGGTCGGGGAGGGGGAGCCAAAAACATTCAGTACTTC. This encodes CASGRGGGAKNIQYF.

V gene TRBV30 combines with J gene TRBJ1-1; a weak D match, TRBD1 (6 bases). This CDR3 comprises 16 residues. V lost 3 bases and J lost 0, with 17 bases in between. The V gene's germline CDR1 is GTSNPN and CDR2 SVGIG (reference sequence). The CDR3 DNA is TGTGCCTGGAGACAATCATTTACAGGGTTGAACACTGAAGCTTTCTTT. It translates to CAWRQSFTGLNTEAFF. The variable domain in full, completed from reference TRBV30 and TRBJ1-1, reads SQTIHQWPATLVQPVGSPLSLECTVEGTSNPNLYWYRQAAGRGLQLLFYSVGIGQISSEVPQNLSASRPQDRQFILSSKKLLLSDSGFYLCAWRQSFTGLNTEAFFGQGTRLTVV.

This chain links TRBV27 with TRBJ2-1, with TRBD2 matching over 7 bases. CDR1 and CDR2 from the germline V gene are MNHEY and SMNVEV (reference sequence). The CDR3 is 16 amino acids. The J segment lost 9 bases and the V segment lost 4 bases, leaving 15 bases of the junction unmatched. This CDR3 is CASSSLDGRKISEQFF. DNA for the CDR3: TGTGCCAGCAGTTCACTTGACGGGAGGAAGATTAGTGAGCAGTTCTTC.

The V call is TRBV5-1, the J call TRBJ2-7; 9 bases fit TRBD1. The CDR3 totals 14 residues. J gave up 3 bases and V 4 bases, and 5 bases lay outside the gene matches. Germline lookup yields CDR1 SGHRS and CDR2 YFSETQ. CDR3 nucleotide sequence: TGCGCCAGCAGCCCACAGGGGGCGATCTACGAGCAGTACTTC. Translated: CASSPQGAIYEQYF. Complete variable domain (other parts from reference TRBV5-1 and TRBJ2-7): KAGVTQTPRYLIKTRGQQVTLSCSPISGHRSVSWYQQTPGQGLQFLFEYFSETQRNKGNFPGRFSGRQFSNSRSEMNVSTLELGDSALYLCASSPQGAIYEQYFGPGTRLTVT.

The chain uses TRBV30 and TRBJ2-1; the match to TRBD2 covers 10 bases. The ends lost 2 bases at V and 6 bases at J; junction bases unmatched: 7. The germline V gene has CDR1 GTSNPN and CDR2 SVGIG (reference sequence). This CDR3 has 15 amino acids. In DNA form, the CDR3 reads TGTGCCTGGAGTTTCGGAGCGGGAGGGAGCAATGAGCAGTTCTTC. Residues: CAWSFGAGGSNEQFF.

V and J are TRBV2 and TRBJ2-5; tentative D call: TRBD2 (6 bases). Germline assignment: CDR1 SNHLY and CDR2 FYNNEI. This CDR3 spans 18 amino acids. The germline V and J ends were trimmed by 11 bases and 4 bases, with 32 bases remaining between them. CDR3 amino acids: CAGRGRPGLPRRPETQYF. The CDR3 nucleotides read TGTGCCGGCCGAGGGCGACCGGGACTCCCTCGGCGCCCAGAGACCCAGTACTTC.

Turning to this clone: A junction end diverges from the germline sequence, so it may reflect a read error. CDR3 bases: TGTGCCAGCAGCCCATACCTAGCGGGAGGTTTGTCTTTT. It yields the protein CASSPYLAGGLSF. The rearrangement links TRBV5-4 to TRBJ2-3, with TRBD2 matching over 11 bases. Germline V gene lookup returns CDR1 SGHNT and CDR2 YYREEE (reference sequence). The CDR3 loop spans 13 amino acids.

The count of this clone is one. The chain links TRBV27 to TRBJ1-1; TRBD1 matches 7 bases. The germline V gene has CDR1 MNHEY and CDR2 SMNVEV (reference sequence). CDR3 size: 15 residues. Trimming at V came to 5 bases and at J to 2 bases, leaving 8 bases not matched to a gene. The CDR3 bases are TGTGCCAGCAGTCCGTCAGACAGGGCAAACACTGAAGCTTTCTTT. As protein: CASSPSDRANTEAFF.

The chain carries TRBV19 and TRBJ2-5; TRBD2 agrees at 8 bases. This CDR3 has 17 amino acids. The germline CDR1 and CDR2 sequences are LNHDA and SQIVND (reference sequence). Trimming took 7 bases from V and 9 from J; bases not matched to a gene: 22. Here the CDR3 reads CASTGGTATGAGRAQYF. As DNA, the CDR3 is TGTGCCAGTACCGGAGGGACCGCAACCGGGGCCGGGAGGGCCCAGTACTTC.